This T cell receptor beta chain is drawn from a study of hypomethylating agent response in myelodysplastic syndrome. At the level of the study: Of patients, about 75% of the 11 got azacitidine and 3 of 11 decitabine. Patients with myelodysplastic syndrome were 9 male and 2 female.

Clones were sequenced by immunoSEQ multiplex PCR, and TCRdb holds only the in-frame ones, with some missing. The profile shows a few thousand clones, 82% of them singletons. No T-cell subset sorting was done; bone marrow was analyzed in bulk. General study points: Novel MDS antigen recognition by shared GLIPH2 clusters is possible but unvalidated.

Of note for this clone: Its antigen is unidentified.

Trimming cost V 6 bases and J 2 bases, with 11 bases left between them. The germline CDR1 and CDR2 sequences are MNHEY and SVGAGI. This CDR3 is built from 13 residues. This receptor was identified in a human donor with myelodysplastic syndrome. The sample consisted of bone marrow, taken before or after starting hypomethylating agent treatment for myelodysplastic syndrome (not recorded which). The chain combines TRBV6-5 with TRBJ2-7; D is unresolved. CDR3 residues: CASSATGTYEQYF. The CDR3 region has the DNA TGTGCCAGCAGCGCGACTGGAACCTACGAGCAGTACTTC.